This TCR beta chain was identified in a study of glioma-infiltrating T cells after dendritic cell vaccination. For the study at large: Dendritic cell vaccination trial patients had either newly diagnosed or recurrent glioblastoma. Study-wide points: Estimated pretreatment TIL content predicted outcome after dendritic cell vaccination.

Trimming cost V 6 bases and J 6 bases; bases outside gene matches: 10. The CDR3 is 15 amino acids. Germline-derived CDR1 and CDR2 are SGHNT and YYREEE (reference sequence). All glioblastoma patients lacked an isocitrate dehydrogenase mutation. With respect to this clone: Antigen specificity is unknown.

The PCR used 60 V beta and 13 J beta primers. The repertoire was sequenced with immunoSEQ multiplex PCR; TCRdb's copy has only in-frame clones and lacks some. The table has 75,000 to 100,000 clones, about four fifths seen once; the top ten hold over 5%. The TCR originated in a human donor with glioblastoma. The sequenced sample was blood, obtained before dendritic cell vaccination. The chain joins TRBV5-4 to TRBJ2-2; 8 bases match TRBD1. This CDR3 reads CASTSSPGGAGELFF. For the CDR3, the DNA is TGTGCCAGCACTTCTTCCCCAGGGGGCGCCGGGGAGCTGTTTTTT.